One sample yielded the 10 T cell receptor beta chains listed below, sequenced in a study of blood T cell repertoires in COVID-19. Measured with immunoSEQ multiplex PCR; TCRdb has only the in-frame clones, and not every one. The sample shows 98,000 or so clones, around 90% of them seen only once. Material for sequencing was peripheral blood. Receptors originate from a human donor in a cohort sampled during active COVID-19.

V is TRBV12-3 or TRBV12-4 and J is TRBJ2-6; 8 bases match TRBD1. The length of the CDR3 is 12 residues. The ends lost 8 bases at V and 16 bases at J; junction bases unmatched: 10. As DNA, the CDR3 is TGTGCCAGCTCCCGGGGACAGGTTCATCTGACTTTC. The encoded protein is CASSRGQVHLTF.

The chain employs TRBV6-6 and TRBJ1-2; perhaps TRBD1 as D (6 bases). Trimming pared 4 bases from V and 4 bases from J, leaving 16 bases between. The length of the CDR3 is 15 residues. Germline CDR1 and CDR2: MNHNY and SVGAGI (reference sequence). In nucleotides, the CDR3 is TGTGCCAGCAGTTTGTATCAGGGGCCCGCCTATGGCTACACCTTC. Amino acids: CASSLYQGPAYGYTF.

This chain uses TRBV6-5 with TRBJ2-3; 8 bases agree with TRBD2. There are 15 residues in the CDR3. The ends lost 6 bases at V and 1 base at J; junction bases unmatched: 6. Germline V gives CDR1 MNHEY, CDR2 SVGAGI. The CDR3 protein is CASSSLAERTDTQYF. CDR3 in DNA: TGTGCCAGCAGCTCACTAGCGGAGCGCACAGATACGCAGTATTTT.

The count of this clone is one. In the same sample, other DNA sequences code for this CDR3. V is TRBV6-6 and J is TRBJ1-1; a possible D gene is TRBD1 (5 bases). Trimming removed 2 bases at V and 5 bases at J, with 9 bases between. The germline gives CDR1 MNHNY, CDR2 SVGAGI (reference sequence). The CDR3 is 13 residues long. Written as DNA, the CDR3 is TGTGCCAGCAGTTACCCCGGGGGGACTGAAGCTTTCTTT. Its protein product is CASSYPGGTEAFF.

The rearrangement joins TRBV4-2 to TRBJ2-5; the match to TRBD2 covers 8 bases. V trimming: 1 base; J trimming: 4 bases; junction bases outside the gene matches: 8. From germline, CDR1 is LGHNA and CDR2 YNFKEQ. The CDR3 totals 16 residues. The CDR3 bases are TGTGCCAGCAGCCAAGTGGGAACGGGGGGGGCAGAGACCCAGTACTTC. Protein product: CASSQVGTGGAETQYF.

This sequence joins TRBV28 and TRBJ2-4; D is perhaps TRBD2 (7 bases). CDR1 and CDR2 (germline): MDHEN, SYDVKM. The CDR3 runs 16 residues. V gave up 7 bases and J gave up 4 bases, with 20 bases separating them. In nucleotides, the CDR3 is TGTGCCAGCACCCCGGCCCAGGGAGGGGGGAAAAACATTCAGTACTTC. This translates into CASTPAQGGGKNIQYF.

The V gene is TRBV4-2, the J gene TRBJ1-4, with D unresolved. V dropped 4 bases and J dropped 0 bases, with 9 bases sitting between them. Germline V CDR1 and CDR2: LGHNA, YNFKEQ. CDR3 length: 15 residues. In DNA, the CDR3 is TGTGCCAGCAGCCCCCCCTCTGCAACTAATGAAAAACTGTTTTTT. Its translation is CASSPPSATNEKLFF.

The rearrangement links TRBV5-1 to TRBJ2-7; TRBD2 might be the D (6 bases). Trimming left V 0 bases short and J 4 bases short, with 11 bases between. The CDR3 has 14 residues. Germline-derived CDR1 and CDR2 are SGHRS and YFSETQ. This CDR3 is CASSLVGRGYEQYF. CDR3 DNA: TGCGCCAGCAGCTTGGTTGGGCGGGGATACGAGCAGTACTTC.

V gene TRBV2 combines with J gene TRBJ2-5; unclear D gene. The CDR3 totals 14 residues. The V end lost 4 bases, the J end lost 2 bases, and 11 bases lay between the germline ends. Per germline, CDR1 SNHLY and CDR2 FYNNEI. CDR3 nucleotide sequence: TGTGCCAGCAGTGCCCAGGATCCACAAGAGACCCAGTACTTC. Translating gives CASSAQDPQETQYF.

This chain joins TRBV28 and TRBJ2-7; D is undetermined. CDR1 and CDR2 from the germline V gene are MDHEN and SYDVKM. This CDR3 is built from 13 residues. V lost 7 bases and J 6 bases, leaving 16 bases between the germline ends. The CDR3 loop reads CASNRAYGSEQYF. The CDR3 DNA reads TGTGCCAGCAATCGTGCCTACGGTAGCGAGCAGTACTTC.